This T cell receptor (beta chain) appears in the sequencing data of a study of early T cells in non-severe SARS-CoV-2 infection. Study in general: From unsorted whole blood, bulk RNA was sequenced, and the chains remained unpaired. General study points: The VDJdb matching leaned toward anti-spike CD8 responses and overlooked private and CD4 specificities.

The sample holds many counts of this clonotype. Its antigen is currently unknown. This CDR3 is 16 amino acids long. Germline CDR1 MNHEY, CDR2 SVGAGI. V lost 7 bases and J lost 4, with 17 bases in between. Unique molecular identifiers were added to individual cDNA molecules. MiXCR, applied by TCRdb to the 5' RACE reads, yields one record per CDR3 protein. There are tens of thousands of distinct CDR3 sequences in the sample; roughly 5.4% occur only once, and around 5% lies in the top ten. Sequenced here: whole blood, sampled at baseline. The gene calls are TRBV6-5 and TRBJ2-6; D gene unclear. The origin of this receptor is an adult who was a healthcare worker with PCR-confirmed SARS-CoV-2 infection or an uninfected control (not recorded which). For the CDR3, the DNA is TGTGCCAGCACCCAGCTCGTAGGGCACGGGGCCAACGTCCTGACTTTC. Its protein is CASTQLVGHGANVLTF.